These 3 T cell receptor beta chains came from one sample sequenced in a study of blood T cell repertoires in COVID-19. Assay: immunoSEQ multiplex PCR; the TCRdb copy retains only in-frame clones and omits some. This sample has approximately 300,000 clones, with about 90% found just once. The sequenced sample consisted of peripheral blood. These TCRs come from a woman in her 30s with COVID-19, enrolled during active disease.

The rearrangement uses TRBV27 and TRBJ1-2, with TRBD1 matching 8 bases. This CDR3 has 13 residues. The V and J ends lost 3 bases and 6 bases, in that order; junction bases with no gene match: 3. The germline gives CDR1 MNHEY, CDR2 SMNVEV (reference sequence). The CDR3 loop is CASSFRTGNGYTF. DNA for the CDR3: TGTGCCAGCAGTTTTCGGACAGGGAATGGCTACACCTTC.

The chain combines TRBV28 with TRBJ1-2; possible D gene TRBD1, 6 bases. The CDR3 loop spans 16 amino acids. V lost 1 base and J lost 3, with 15 bases in between. Per the germline V gene, CDR1 is MDHEN and CDR2 is SYDVKM. The CDR3 DNA is TGTGCCAGCAGTTTATTGCGGGGGGGGGCCTACTATGGCTACACCTTC. As protein: CASSLLRGGAYYGYTF.

The rearrangement joins TRBV5-6 to TRBJ1-4, with D perhaps TRBD1 (5 bases). CDR1 is SGHDT and CDR2 is YYEEEE in the germline V gene. The CDR3 contains 15 residues. Trimming shortened V by 2 bases and J by 7 bases, and 15 bases separated the two germline ends. CDR3 in amino acids: CASSFYGSGLEKLFF. The CDR3 DNA sequence: TGTGCCAGCAGCTTTTACGGCTCAGGGCTTGAAAAACTGTTTTTT.